These 20 T cell receptor beta chains came from one sample sequenced in a study of blood T cells in healthy people across ages. Sample-barcoded 5' priming and a J-beta primer mix drove a second PCR of roughly 6 to 12 cycles. TCRdb re-derived calls from the 5' RACE reads in MiXCR, one entry per CDR3 protein. The sample lists roughly 800,000 distinct CDR3 sequences, 58% occurring once. The specimen was blood. These receptors all come from a man aged 30 to 45 in good health.

The J gene is TRBJ2-1, the V gene TRBV5-1; TRBD2 matches at 14 bases. CDR3 length: 16 residues. Germline V CDR1 and CDR2: SGHRS, YFSETQ. V gave up 3 bases and J gave up 6 bases; unmatched junction bases: 5. The CDR3 nucleotides are TGCGCCAGCAGCTCGCCGGGACTAGCGGGAGTCAATGAGCAGTTCTTC. Encoded protein: CASSSPGLAGVNEQFF.

The chain links TRBV12-3 or TRBV12-4 to TRBJ2-1, with 9 bases identical to TRBD1. Trimming took 5 bases from V and 12 from J; bases not matched to a gene: 17. CDR3 length: 16 residues. The CDR3 reads CASSPRSGDRAPWQFF. CDR3 nucleotide sequence: TGTGCCAGCAGTCCCCGTTCCGGGGACAGGGCCCCCTGGCAGTTCTTC.

This chain links TRBV9 with TRBJ2-2; 7 bases agree with TRBD1. This CDR3 has 17 residues. The junction had 8 bases not matched to a gene; V was cut back by 0 bases and J by 3 bases. Per germline, CDR1 SGDLS and CDR2 YYNGEE. CDR3 nucleotides: TGTGCCAGCAGCGTAGATGAGGGGGCGCCGGACACCGGGGAGCTGTTTTTT. Its protein product is CASSVDEGAPDTGELFF.

This sequence joins TRBV6-5 and TRBJ2-6; D is ambiguous. Trimming took off 2 bases at V and 6 bases at J, with 17 bases between the two ends. Germline assignment: CDR1 MNHEY and CDR2 SVGAGI. The CDR3 extends over 17 amino acids. The CDR3 sequence: CASSYKTIHAAANVLTF. DNA for the CDR3: TGTGCCAGCAGTTACAAGACAATCCACGCGGCGGCCAACGTCCTGACTTTC.

CDR3 amino acids: CASSLAGAGSPCEQYF. In DNA, the CDR3 is TGTGCCAGCAGCTTAGCGGGGGCGGGGAGTCCCTGCGAGCAGTACTTC. The chain carries TRBV7-2 and TRBJ2-7, with D perhaps being TRBD1 or TRBD2 (6 bases each). Germline CDR1 is SGHTA and CDR2 is FQGNSA. Trimming took off 0 bases at V and 6 bases at J, with 18 bases between the two ends. The CDR3 extends over 16 amino acids.

This clonotype occurred a few times. The genes are TRBV29-1 and TRBJ2-7, with a tentative D call TRBD2 (7 bases). Looked up from germline, CDR1 is SQVTM and CDR2 is ANQGSEA. Between the trimmed V and J ends, which lost 7 bases and 5 bases, there was a span of 18 bases. This CDR3 spans 13 amino acids. In nucleotides, the CDR3 is TGCAGCGCTACCCCCAGGGAGGGGGACGAGCAGTACTTC. This gives the protein CSATPREGDEQYF.

This clonotype was counted a few times. The chain combines TRBV2 with TRBJ1-1; the D is unclear. The germline V gene has CDR1 SNHLY and CDR2 FYNNEI. Trimming removed 6 bases from V and 0 bases from J, with 8 bases in between. CDR3 length equals 13 residues. CDR3: CASSVRLNTEAFF. The CDR3 DNA is TGTGCCAGCAGCGTCAGGCTGAACACTGAAGCTTTCTTT.

CDR3 residues: CSVEDVFGPSAGEQFF. As DNA, the CDR3 is TGCAGCGTTGAAGATGTTTTCGGGCCCAGCGCGGGTGAGCAGTTCTTC. The chain uses TRBV29-1 and TRBJ2-1; possibly TRBD2 for D (5 bases). CDR3 length: 16 residues. Trimming stripped 0 bases from V and 9 bases from J, with 21 bases between. Germline values: CDR1 SQVTM, CDR2 ANQGSEA.

The V call is TRBV6-5, the J call TRBJ1-2; D not resolved. V was pared by 2 bases and J by 0 bases, with 13 bases between. CDR3 length: 16 residues. Per the germline V gene, CDR1 is MNHEY and CDR2 is SVGAGI. The DNA for the CDR3 is TGTGCCAGCAGTTACGAGATGGGATACACTAACTATGGCTACACCTTC. Translating gives CASSYEMGYTNYGYTF.

V gene TRBV20-1 combines with J gene TRBJ2-7; tentatively, D is TRBD1 (5 bases). Germline CDR1 is DFQATT and CDR2 is SNEGSKA (reference sequence). The V and J ends lost 5 bases and 2 bases respectively, with 16 bases between them. CDR3 size: 14 residues. CDR3 DNA: TGCAGTGCTTCGATAATCAGGGCGCCCTACGAGCAGTACTTC. It specifies CSASIIRAPYEQYF.

J is TRBJ2-1 and V is TRBV12-3 or TRBV12-4, with D maybe TRBD1 (5 bases). The CDR3 has 15 amino acids. V gave up 5 bases and J gave up 8 bases, with 19 bases separating them. This CDR3 reads CASSKPWGQGDEQFF. DNA for the CDR3: TGTGCCAGCAGTAAACCCTGGGGTCAGGGCGATGAGCAGTTCTTC.

This chain connects TRBV3-1 to TRBJ2-5; 9 bases fit TRBD1. V dropped 7 bases and J dropped 0; count of bases not matched to a gene: 6. The length of the CDR3 is 15 residues. Germline CDR1 and CDR2: LGHDT and YNNKEL (reference sequence). The CDR3 reads CASTANRGHQETQYF. The CDR3 DNA is TGTGCCAGCACCGCGAACAGGGGGCACCAAGAGACCCAGTACTTC.

This sequence joins TRBV20-1 and TRBJ1-5; D is ambiguous. The CDR3 is made up of 15 amino acids. Germline-derived CDR1 and CDR2 are DFQATT and SNEGSKA (reference sequence). Between the trimmed V and J ends, which lost 3 bases and 3 bases, there was a span of 15 bases. The CDR3 is CSASPAAYNNQPQHF. CDR3 nucleotide sequence: TGCAGTGCTAGTCCCGCCGCGTACAACAATCAGCCCCAGCATTTT.

This sequence joins TRBV27 and TRBJ2-7; 7 bases agree with TRBD2. The CDR3 totals 13 residues. Germline assignment: CDR1 MNHEY and CDR2 SMNVEV (reference sequence). The ends lost 8 bases at V and 2 bases at J; junction bases unmatched: 6. This CDR3 is CASRPSGTYEQYF. The CDR3 DNA reads TGTGCCAGCCGACCGAGCGGGACCTACGAGCAGTACTTC.

DNA for the CDR3: TGCAGTGCTAGCAGTTCCCGCGAGCAGTTCTTC. Its translation: CSASSSREQFF. V gene TRBV20-1 combines with J gene TRBJ2-1; D is undetermined. This CDR3 contains 11 residues. Looked up from germline, CDR1 is DFQATT and CDR2 is SNEGSKA (reference sequence). V shed 3 bases and J shed 10 bases, with 10 bases lying between them.

The gene calls are TRBV9 and TRBJ2-3; D call uncertain. The germline V gene has CDR1 SGDLS and CDR2 YYNGEE. CDR3 length: 13 residues. The germline V and J ends were trimmed by 3 bases and 6 bases, with 11 bases remaining between them. CDR3 coding DNA: TGTGCCAGCAGCGGGACCCACTTTGATACGCAGTATTTT. It specifies CASSGTHFDTQYF.

The table lists this clonotype with a few counts. The V and J genes are TRBV28 and TRBJ2-6; TRBD1 aligns across 10 bases. The CDR3 runs to 17 residues. V trimming: 3 bases; J trimming: 3 bases; junction bases outside the gene matches: 5. Germline assignment: CDR1 MDHEN and CDR2 SYDVKM. This chain's CDR3 is CASSFYGTGDGANVLTF. In DNA, the CDR3 is TGTGCCAGCAGTTTTTACGGGACAGGGGATGGGGCCAACGTCCTGACTTTC.

Details on this clonotype: A much bigger clone sits one base away, suggesting this may be a read error. The rearrangement links TRBV28 to TRBJ2-5, with D unclear. CDR3 length equals 14 residues. The germline V gene encodes CDR1 MDHEN and CDR2 SYDVKM. CDR3 DNA: TGTGTCAGCAGTTTCCCCGGTATCAGCGAGACCCAGTACTTC. Its protein product is CVSSFPGISETQYF.

V is TRBV12-3 or TRBV12-4 and J is TRBJ2-3; 9 positions match TRBD2. The CDR3 consists of 14 residues. The V gene end was trimmed by 4 bases and the J gene end by 2 bases; junction bases not matched to a gene: 1. In nucleotides, the CDR3 is TGTGCCAGCAGTTGGACTAGCGCCACAGATACGCAGTATTTT. Protein sequence: CASSWTSATDTQYF.

This clonotype was observed a few times. The chain recombines TRBV6-5 with TRBJ1-4; D not certain. This CDR3 is built from 14 residues. V dropped 5 bases and J dropped 8 bases, with 15 bases sitting between them. The germline V gene has CDR1 MNHEY and CDR2 SVGAGI. CDR3 bases: TGTGCCAGCAGTATGTACGGATTGGGAGAAAAACTGTTTTTT. Amino acid sequence: CASSMYGLGEKLFF.